There are many counts of the clone carrying this T cell receptor beta chain. After removal of 3 bases from V and 6 bases from J, the junction contained 6 bases not matched to a gene. The CDR3 length is 15 residues. Germline V gene lookup returns CDR1 SGHAT and CDR2 FQNNGV. The CDR3 regions of TCR beta were amplified from RNA transcripts. HTBI primers were the set used in a first-round RT-PCR of the TCR CDR3. TCRdb reanalysed the multiplex PCR reads using MiXCR and keeps one entry per CDR3 protein. This sample has roughly 420,000 distinct CDR3 sequences, with around a sixth found just once. The data belong to a study of T cells in Graves' hyperthyroidism and ophthalmopathy.

V is TRBV11-2 and J is TRBJ1-3; TRBD1 agrees at 9 bases. The sample consisted of blood. This clonotype was obtained from a young woman with Graves' hyperthyroidism. The DNA for the CDR3 is TGTGCCAGCAGCTTGGGGACAGGGCGGTTAAACACCATATATTTT. Translating it yields CASSLGTGRLNTIYF.